This T cell receptor beta chain was profiled in a study of blood T cells in healthy people across ages. Overall study context: Template switching caught about one barcoded beta molecule for each two T cells.

Broader study findings: A strong correlation between TCR beta diversity and naive T cell percentage was seen.

Alongside a J-beta primer mix, a sample-barcoded 5' primer served in a second PCR lasting roughly 7 to 12 cycles. Using its own MiXCR run on the 5' RACE reads, TCRdb lists one record per CDR3 protein. This sample carries about 400,000 distinct CDR3 sequences, roughly half of them seen once, and the ten largest clones take under 60%. The germline CDR1 and CDR2 sequences are LGHNA and YSLEER. The CDR3 loop spans 14 amino acids. V was trimmed by 0 bases and J by 7 bases, leaving 12 bases between them. This clonotype was seen at least ten times. Antigen specificity is unknown. This clonotype was obtained from a man aged 60 to 69 in good health. This sequence joins TRBV4-3 and TRBJ1-2; D possibly corresponds to TRBD1 (5 bases). Sequenced: blood. The CDR3 reads CASSQEGWGPGYTF. CDR3 bases: TGCGCCAGCAGCCAAGAAGGGTGGGGCCCTGGCTACACCTTC.